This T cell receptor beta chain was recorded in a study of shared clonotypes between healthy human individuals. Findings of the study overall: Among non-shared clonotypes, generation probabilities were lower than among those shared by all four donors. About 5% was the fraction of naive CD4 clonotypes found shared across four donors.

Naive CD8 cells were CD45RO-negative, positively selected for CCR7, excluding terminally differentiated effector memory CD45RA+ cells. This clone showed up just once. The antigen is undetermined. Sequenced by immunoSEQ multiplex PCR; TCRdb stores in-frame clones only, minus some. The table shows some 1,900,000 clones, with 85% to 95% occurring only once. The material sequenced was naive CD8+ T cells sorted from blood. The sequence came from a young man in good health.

The CDR3 sequence is CASSPGQVSSYEQYF. CDR3 DNA sequence: TGTGCCAGCAGCCCCGGACAGGTAAGCTCCTACGAGCAGTACTTC. The chain recombines TRBV13 with TRBJ2-7, with 7 positions matching TRBD1. This CDR3 region has 15 residues. V was pared by 5 bases and J by 0 bases, with 7 bases of the junction left unmatched. CDR1 and CDR2 from the germline V gene are PRHDT and FYEKMQ (reference sequence).